This record looks at one T cell receptor beta chain sequence and its context. The data originate from a study of blood T cell repertoires in COVID-19. Looking at the study overall: Samples came from the United States, Italy and Spain, spanning acute and convalescent COVID-19. T cells, B-cell-depleted T cells, or PBMCs provided the cDNA or gDNA that served as material.

Authors' analysis steps: By means of reference gene primer amplification, nucleated cell counts were estimated. The data were produced by immunoSEQ multiplex PCR, yet TCRdb's version contains in-frame clones alone and is incomplete. That table gives V, J and clone size, and the DNA gave D and trimming. The table records approximately 88,000 clones, over 60% of them present only once. The TCR was taken from a man in his fifties who had recovered from COVID-19. The sequenced sample consisted of peripheral blood.

This chain's CDR3 is CASSLPARLAEALAKNIQYF. In nucleotides, the CDR3 is TGTGCCAGCAGTTTACCTGCGAGACTAGCCGAAGCACTAGCCAAAAACATTCAGTACTTC. This chain joins TRBV27 and TRBJ2-4, with 7 bases lining up with TRBD2. This CDR3 contains 20 residues. The V gene end was trimmed by 2 bases and the J gene end by 0 bases; junction bases not matched to a gene: 16. Germline-derived CDR1 and CDR2 are MNHEY and SMNVEV (reference sequence).